This T cell receptor beta chain was found in a study of Ad26.COV2.S vaccination and SARS-CoV-2 variants. Study-level information: Within the COV1001 Ad26.COV2.S trial arm, the donor was enrolled. Doses of Ad26.COV2.S were injected into muscle once or twice, 56 days apart.

CDR3 length equals 13 residues. Trimming took 4 bases from V and 6 from J; bases not matched to a gene: 5. The germline CDR1 and CDR2 sequences are MNHEY and SMNVEV (reference sequence). TCRdb's copy holds only in-frame clones and misses some; the assay was immunoSEQ multiplex PCR. The data contain approximately 420,000 clones, 80% to 90% of them singletons. General study results and limits: Substantial breadth was reportedly displayed by spike-specific CD8+ and CD4+ T cell responses after vaccination. Similar non-spike TCR breadth was observed in recipients of vaccine and of placebo.

With regard to this clone: Its antigen is unknown.

Sample treatment: roughly 20 received Ad26.COV2.S at low or high dose, single or two shots; roughly five received placebo; per-sample allocation not given. The samples date from day 63 after the first vaccine or placebo injection. The genes are TRBV27 and TRBJ1-1; 7 bases map to TRBD1. The receptor's source is a person between 18 and 65 years old who received the Ad26.COV2.S COVID-19 vaccine or a placebo. The specimen comprised peripheral blood, sampled in a trial of Ad26.COV2.S vaccine versus placebo. This chain's CDR3 is CASSSTGDAEAFF. DNA for the CDR3: TGTGCCAGCAGTTCAACAGGGGATGCTGAAGCTTTCTTT.